The 18 T cell receptor beta chains reported below all come from one sample, sequenced in a study of shared clonotypes between healthy human individuals. Produced via immunoSEQ multiplex PCR; TCRdb's table is partial and in-frame only. This sample has about 2.4 million clones, with around 90% found just once. The sample was naive CD4+ T cells sorted from blood. Noted subset: CD45RA+ positively selected. The receptor set was obtained from a man between 18 and 35 years old in good health.

As to this clone: This CDR3 is also generated by other DNA sequences in the sample. V usage is TRBV11-2 and J usage is TRBJ1-6; D perhaps matches TRBD1 (5 bases). This CDR3 comprises 13 residues. With 1 base removed from V and 7 bases from J, the gap between germline ends came to 5 bases. Germline assignment: CDR1 SGHAT and CDR2 FQNNGV. This chain's CDR3 is CASSLGGNSPLHF. The DNA for the CDR3 is TGTGCCAGCAGCTTAGGGGGGAATTCACCCCTCCACTTT.

This clone was recorded only once. The chain couples TRBV5-4 to TRBJ1-1; D ambiguous. Trimming removed 4 bases at V and 5 bases at J, with 15 bases between. Germline V lookup: CDR1 SGHNT, CDR2 YYREEE (reference sequence). The CDR3 sequence is 14 residues long. DNA for the CDR3: TGTGCCAGCAGCCTGGTAGGAGGTTGGACTGAAGCTTTCTTT. It translates to CASSLVGGWTEAFF.

This chain uses TRBV7-9 with TRBJ2-3; D tentatively fits TRBD1 or TRBD2 (5 bases each). The CDR3 extends over 13 amino acids. Per germline, CDR1 SEHNR and CDR2 FQNEAQ (reference sequence). The V end lost 5 bases, the J end lost 4 bases, and 10 bases lay between the germline ends. The CDR3 region is CASSGMGADTQYF. In DNA form, the CDR3 reads TGTGCCAGCAGCGGTATGGGGGCAGATACGCAGTATTTT.

The rearrangement links TRBV7-8 to TRBJ2-3; maybe TRBD1 (5 bases). Deletions cut 5 bases from V and 5 bases from J, with 8 bases between. Looked up from germline, CDR1 is SGHVS and CDR2 is FQNEAQ. The CDR3 runs to 12 residues. The CDR3 nucleotides read TGTGCCAGCAGCCGCAGGGAAGATACGCAGTATTTT. It codes for CASSRREDTQYF.

This clone was picked up a small number of times. CDR3: CASSQMPPRDYGYTF. CDR3 DNA sequence: TGTGCCAGCAGCCAAATGCCGCCAAGGGACTATGGCTACACCTTC. The chain uses TRBV7-9 and TRBJ1-2; D is ambiguous. From germline, CDR1 is SEHNR and CDR2 FQNEAQ (reference sequence). The V end lost 5 bases, the J end lost 3 bases, and 16 bases lay between the germline ends. CDR3 length: 15 residues.

This clone came up a few times. The chain has TRBV19 and TRBJ1-1; no firm D call. The germline V gene has CDR1 LNHDA and CDR2 SQIVND (reference sequence). This CDR3 is 13 amino acids long. The V and J ends lost 3 bases and 5 bases respectively, with 10 bases between them. Written as DNA, the CDR3 is TGTGCCAGTAGTATCCTGGGGTCAACTGAAGCTTTCTTT. It specifies CASSILGSTEAFF.

This clone was picked up one time. The genes are TRBV6-5 and TRBJ2-1; D possibly corresponds to TRBD1 (5 bases). Germline V gene sequence: CDR1 MNHEY, CDR2 SVGAGI. This CDR3 is 15 amino acids long. V was cut by 5 bases and J by 0 bases, with 11 bases left in between. CDR3 nucleotide sequence: TGTGCCAGCAGTCCCGACAGAGCCTCCTACAATGAGCAGTTCTTC. Protein: CASSPDRASYNEQFF.

The chain has TRBV7-8 and TRBJ1-4, with a possible D match to TRBD1 (5 bases). The V gene lost 5 bases and the J gene lost 7 bases, with 23 bases spanning the gap. The CDR3 runs 17 residues. From germline, CDR1 is SGHVS and CDR2 FQNEAQ. CDR3 region: CASSPGDSLRVGEKLFF. The CDR3 nucleotides read TGTGCCAGCAGCCCCGGGGACTCCCTCAGGGTCGGTGAAAAACTGTTTTTT.

The gene calls are TRBV7-9 and TRBJ1-4, with D hard to call. Between the trimmed V and J ends, which lost 3 bases and 4 bases, there was a span of 9 bases. The CDR3 sequence is 14 residues long. Germline assignment: CDR1 SEHNR and CDR2 FQNEAQ (reference sequence). CDR3 coding DNA: TGTGCCAGCAGCTTTGGGGAGTTTAATGAAAAACTGTTTTTT. It yields the protein CASSFGEFNEKLFF.

The chain carries TRBV7-2 and TRBJ2-5; TRBD1 agrees at 9 bases. The junction had 7 bases not matched to a gene; V was cut back by 5 bases and J by 0 bases. This CDR3 region has 16 residues. In germline, CDR1 is SGHTA, CDR2 FQGNSA. The CDR3 sequence is CASSPGTGTYQETQYF. CDR3 in DNA: TGTGCCAGCAGCCCTGGGACAGGGACGTACCAAGAGACCCAGTACTTC.

The chain couples TRBV9 to TRBJ1-2; no firm D call. The V end was cut by 0 bases, the J end by 4 bases, with 10 bases between. Germline V gene sequence: CDR1 SGDLS, CDR2 YYNGEE. CDR3 size: 14 residues. CDR3 DNA: TGTGCCAGCAGCGTAGGTACCGAACCCTATGGCTACACCTTC. This encodes CASSVGTEPYGYTF.

This clone has only one observation. V usage is TRBV28 and J usage is TRBJ1-5; D remains ambiguous. Looked up from germline, CDR1 is MDHEN and CDR2 is SYDVKM. V dropped 3 bases and J dropped 3 bases, with 15 bases sitting between them. This CDR3 has 16 amino acids. CDR3 nucleotide sequence: TGTGCCAGCAGTTTCGTATTTCAACAGTACAATCAGCCCCAGCATTTT. Translated: CASSFVFQQYNQPQHF.

A word on this clone: Other DNA sequences in this specimen translate into the identical CDR3. The chain uses TRBV19 and TRBJ2-7, with TRBD2 matching over 12 bases. With V trimmed by 6 bases and J by 5 bases, 2 bases remained unmatched. CDR1 and CDR2 (germline): LNHDA, SQIVND (reference sequence). The CDR3 extends over 13 amino acids. CDR3 region: CASRRLAGDEQYF. CDR3 in DNA: TGTGCCAGTAGACGACTAGCGGGAGACGAGCAGTACTTC.

V gene TRBV10-3 combines with J gene TRBJ2-7; D perhaps matches TRBD2 (5 bases). The V end lost 7 bases, the J end lost 5 bases, and 21 bases lay between the germline ends. The CDR3 consists of 15 residues. Germline CDR1 ENHRY, CDR2 SYGVKD. The chain's CDR3 is CAITHGLDPTNEQYF. DNA for the CDR3: TGTGCCATCACTCACGGACTTGATCCGACGAACGAGCAGTACTTC.

This chain uses TRBV5-4 with TRBJ1-2; perhaps TRBD1 as D (6 bases). Looked up from germline, CDR1 is SGHNT and CDR2 is YYREEE (reference sequence). V was pared by 4 bases and J by 4 bases, with 17 bases between. This CDR3 contains 15 residues. The CDR3 is CASSPAGRGLYGYTF. CDR3 nucleotides: TGTGCCAGCAGCCCAGCCGGCAGGGGACTCTATGGCTACACCTTC.

A note on this clone: Other DNA variants within this sample encode the same CDR3. V usage is TRBV18 and J usage is TRBJ2-2; D may be TRBD2 (6 bases). The germline CDR1 and CDR2 sequences are KGHSH and LQKENI. Trimming shortened V by 4 bases and J by 4 bases, and 7 bases separated the two germline ends. The CDR3 is 13 amino acids. The CDR3 loop reads CASSLGGTGELFF. The CDR3 region has the DNA TGTGCCAGCTCACTCGGGGGCACCGGGGAGCTGTTTTTT.

This chain links TRBV29-1 with TRBJ2-7; 8 positions match TRBD1. Germline-derived CDR1 and CDR2 are SQVTM and ANQGSEA. V lost 5 bases to trimming and J lost 7 bases; unmatched junction nucleotides: 10. The CDR3 is 13 residues long. CDR3 DNA sequence: TGCAGCGTTCGCACGACAGGGGCAGGAGAGCAGTACTTC. Translated, it gives CSVRTTGAGEQYF.

This clone was counted a single time. The chain is built from TRBV5-6 and TRBJ1-2, with TRBD1 matching 8 bases. CDR3 length: 16 residues. CDR1 SGHDT and CDR2 YYEEEE come from the germline V gene. Unmatched junction bases numbered 6, after V lost 0 bases and J lost 2 bases. The DNA for the CDR3 is TGTGCCAGCAGCTTGGGGGCAGGGGGCGTCAACTATGGCTACACCTTC. Residues: CASSLGAGGVNYGYTF.